What follows are 26 T cell receptor beta chains derived from one specimen sequenced in a study of glioma-infiltrating T cells after dendritic cell vaccination. The assay was immunoSEQ multiplex PCR, and TCRdb's table has in-frame clones only and misses some. The sample includes about 82,000 clones, around nine tenths of them seen just once. Specimen: blood, collected before dendritic cell vaccination. Every receptor here comes from a human donor with glioblastoma.

This clone showed up just once. The chain is built from TRBV9 and TRBJ2-7; 9 positions match TRBD2. V shed 0 bases, J shed 3 bases, and the junction held 7 bases outside the gene matches. The V gene's germline CDR1 is SGDLS and CDR2 YYNGEE. This CDR3 is built from 16 residues. The CDR3 reads CASSVGGLAGFYEQYF. CDR3 nucleotides: TGTGCCAGCAGCGTAGGGGGTCTAGCGGGGTTCTACGAGCAGTACTTC. Full variable domain (outside the CDR3, taken from reference TRBV9 and TRBJ2-7): DSGVTQTPKHLITATGQRVTLRCSPRSGDLSVYWYQQSLDQGLQFLIQYYNGEERAKGNILERFSAQQFPDLHSELNLSSLELGDSALYFCASSVGGLAGFYEQYFGPGTRLTVT.

The CDR3: CASSLLVGGYEQYF. The CDR3, as DNA: TGTGCCAGCAGCTTACTAGTAGGCGGCTACGAGCAGTACTTC. The genes are TRBV11-2 and TRBJ2-7; D remains ambiguous. The ends were cut back, 2 bases at V and 3 bases at J, with 11 bases in the middle. CDR1 is SGHAT and CDR2 is FQNNGV in the germline V gene. This CDR3 has 14 residues. The full variable domain, in which reference TRBV11-2 and TRBJ2-7 provide the parts outside the CDR3, is EAGVAQSPRYKIIEKRQSVAFWCNPISGHATLYWYQQILGQGPKLLIQFQNNGVVDDSQLPKDRFSAERLKGVDSTLKIQPAKLEDSAVYLCASSLLVGGYEQYFGPGTRLTVT.

The rearrangement joins TRBV5-8 to TRBJ1-1; TRBD1 aligns across 9 bases. V gave up 4 bases and J gave up 0 bases; unmatched junction bases: 7. Germline lookup yields CDR1 SGHTS and CDR2 YDEGEE. The CDR3 runs 16 residues. The CDR3 DNA is TGTGCCAGCAGCCAAAGGGACAGGGACATGAACACTGAAGCTTTCTTT. Translating gives CASSQRDRDMNTEAFF.

This sequence joins TRBV25-1 and TRBJ2-7, with 10 bases lining up with TRBD2. V shed 5 bases, J shed 2 bases, and the junction held 3 bases outside the gene matches. This CDR3 has 14 amino acids. Per the germline V gene, CDR1 is MGHDK and CDR2 is SYGVNS. The CDR3 loop is CASSKTSGAYEQYF. CDR3 coding DNA: TGTGCCAGCAGTAAAACTAGCGGGGCCTACGAGCAGTACTTC.

V is TRBV18 and J is TRBJ2-1; 8 nucleotides line up with TRBD2. Germline loops: CDR1 KGHSH, CDR2 LQKENI. The trim removed 5 bases at V and 7 bases at J, leaving 10 bases unmatched. The CDR3 loop spans 15 amino acids. In nucleotides, the CDR3 is TGTGCCAGCTCAACGGTAGCGGGGAGGGGGAATGAGCAGTTCTTC. Its translation: CASSTVAGRGNEQFF. Supplemented by reference TRBV18 and TRBJ2-1, the full variable domain reads NAGVMQNPRHLVRRRGQEARLRCSPMKGHSHVYWYRQLPEEGLKFMVYLQKENIIDESGMPKERFSAEFPKEGPSILRIQQVVRGDSAAYFCASSTVAGRGNEQFFGPGTRLTVL.

The chain uses TRBV6-5 and TRBJ1-1; a possible D gene is TRBD1 (5 bases). Germline V gene lookup returns CDR1 MNHEY and CDR2 SVGAGI. The CDR3 has 13 residues. Trimming stripped 4 bases from V and 1 base from J, with 7 bases between. Here the CDR3 DNA reads TGTGCCAGCAGTTGGCAGGGGAACACTGAAGCTTTCTTT. This translates into CASSWQGNTEAFF.

This chain uses TRBV9 with TRBJ2-7, with 10 nucleotides matching TRBD1. This CDR3 comprises 12 residues. CDR1 and CDR2 from the germline V gene are SGDLS and YYNGEE. V gave up 3 bases and J gave up 6 bases; unmatched junction bases: 0. For the CDR3, the DNA is TGTGCCAGCAGCGGGACAGGGGGCGAGCAGTACTTC. Encoded protein: CASSGTGGEQYF.

The chain joins TRBV7-8 to TRBJ2-5, with TRBD1 matching over 11 bases. This CDR3 has 15 residues. CDR1 is SGHVS, CDR2 FQNEAQ, per germline. V dropped 4 bases and J dropped 4; count of bases not matched to a gene: 5. This CDR3 is CASSSRDRGIETQYF. Written as DNA, the CDR3 is TGTGCCAGCAGCTCCCGGGACAGGGGGATAGAGACCCAGTACTTC.

The chain couples TRBV4-1 to TRBJ2-3; possible D gene TRBD2, 6 bases. The length of the CDR3 is 15 residues. Trimming removed 7 bases from V and 1 base from J, with 15 bases in between. Looked up from germline, CDR1 is MGHRA and CDR2 is YSYEKL. CDR3 in amino acids: CASTRRGVGTDTQYF. DNA of the CDR3: TGCGCCAGCACACGGAGGGGAGTAGGCACAGATACGCAGTATTTT.

The chain uses TRBV29-1 and TRBJ1-4; the D is unclear. V lost 7 bases and J lost 8, with 23 bases in between. The germline gives CDR1 SQVTM, CDR2 ANQGSEA. This CDR3 region has 15 residues. The CDR3 sequence is CSALGRTRRNEKLFF. Here the CDR3 DNA reads TGCAGCGCCCTTGGTCGGACCCGGAGGAACGAAAAACTGTTTTTT.

The chain couples TRBV7-2 to TRBJ2-4; possibly TRBD1 for D (5 bases). Trimming took 5 bases from V and 8 from J, leaving 13 bases between them. CDR1 and CDR2 from the germline V gene are SGHTA and FQGNSA. This CDR3 region has 13 residues. CDR3 bases: TGTGCCAGCAGCCCTAGAAGGGGTTACATTCAGTACTTC. This codes for CASSPRRGYIQYF.

The table lists this clone with a few counts. The V and J genes are TRBV7-8 and TRBJ1-2; 8 positions agree with TRBD1. V lost 7 bases to trimming and J lost 8 bases; unmatched junction nucleotides: 9. The CDR3 spans 13 residues. Germline V gives CDR1 SGHVS, CDR2 FQNEAQ. CDR3 amino acids: CASTRGQGGGYTF. CDR3 nucleotide sequence: TGTGCCAGCACGAGAGGACAGGGCGGCGGCTACACCTTC. Supplemented by reference TRBV7-8 and TRBJ1-2, the full variable domain reads GAGVSQSPRYKVAKRGQDVALRCDPISGHVSLFWYQQALGQGPEFLTYFQNEAQLDKSGLPSDRFFAERPEGSVSTLKIQRTQQEDSAVYLCASTRGQGGGYTFGSGTRLTVV.

The chain has TRBV4-2 and TRBJ2-1; D is undetermined. The ends were cut back, 0 bases at V and 5 bases at J, with 14 bases in the middle. The CDR3 contains 16 residues. The germline V gene encodes CDR1 LGHNA and CDR2 YNFKEQ. The CDR3 coding sequence is TGTGCCAGCAGCCAAGATCTGACCGCCGGAGACAATGAGCAGTTCTTC. It codes for CASSQDLTAGDNEQFF.

The V and J genes are TRBV4-1 and TRBJ1-2, with a weak D call TRBD1 (5 bases). V lost 4 bases, J lost 1 base, and 13 bases lay in between. Germline V gene data show CDR1 as MGHRA and CDR2 as YSYEKL. CDR3 length equals 15 residues. The CDR3 sequence is CASSPTNGGNYGYTF. The CDR3 DNA reads as TGCGCCAGCAGCCCCACCAACGGGGGTAACTATGGCTACACCTTC.

This chain links TRBV30 with TRBJ2-2; D not resolved. The CDR3 runs 14 residues. Per the germline V gene, CDR1 is GTSNPN and CDR2 is SVGIG (reference sequence). With 2 bases removed from V and 4 bases from J, the gap between germline ends came to 11 bases. CDR3 DNA: TGTGCCTGGAGTCCGTCTTCGAGCACCGGGGAGCTGTTTTTT. Its translation: CAWSPSSSTGELFF.

The chain employs TRBV5-6 and TRBJ2-2; 7 bases are shared with TRBD1. In germline, CDR1 is SGHDT, CDR2 YYEEEE. The junction had 1 base not matched to a gene; V was cut back by 2 bases and J by 0 bases. CDR3 size: 15 residues. In DNA, the CDR3 is TGTGCCAGCAGCTTTGGGACAGCGAACACCGGGGAGCTGTTTTTT. Residues: CASSFGTANTGELFF.

This rearrangement joins TRBV6-1 to TRBJ1-5; no reliable D call. Germline CDR1 is MNHNS and CDR2 is SASEGT. The CDR3 extends over 15 amino acids. Trimming took 1 base from V and 0 from J, leaving 7 bases between them. The CDR3 region has the DNA TGTGCCAGCAGTGAAGGCAGATATAGCAATCAGCCCCAGCATTTT. Protein: CASSEGRYSNQPQHF.

The rearrangement uses TRBV2 and TRBJ2-7, with TRBD1 matching over 7 bases. Germline values: CDR1 SNHLY, CDR2 FYNNEI. The junction had 9 bases not matched to a gene; V was cut back by 4 bases and J by 6 bases. The CDR3 spans 14 residues. The CDR3 region has the DNA TGTGCCAGCAGTGGAGGCAGGGGGTCGGGCGAGCAGTACTTC. It yields the protein CASSGGRGSGEQYF.

This clone was detected once. The V gene is TRBV5-1, the J gene TRBJ1-3; 8 nucleotides agree with TRBD1. This CDR3 region has 15 residues. Germline-derived CDR1 and CDR2 are SGHRS and YFSETQ. Unmatched junction bases numbered 3, after V lost 3 bases and J lost 1 base. Here the CDR3 reads CASSSRTGSGNTIYF. In nucleotides, the CDR3 is TGCGCCAGCAGCTCAAGGACAGGGTCTGGAAACACCATATATTTT.

The chain employs TRBV6-6 and TRBJ2-7; 12 nucleotides match TRBD1. The trim removed 2 bases at V and 5 bases at J, leaving 4 bases unmatched. The germline CDR1 and CDR2 sequences are MNHNY and SVGAGI (reference sequence). The CDR3 loop spans 15 amino acids. CDR3 nucleotide sequence: TGTGCCAGCAGTTACCTGGGACAGGGGGCCCACGAGCAGTACTTC. It encodes CASSYLGQGAHEQYF.

The chain couples TRBV27 to TRBJ1-5; D remains unclear. Deletions cut 2 bases from V and 6 bases from J, with 8 bases between. The V gene's germline CDR1 is MNHEY and CDR2 SMNVEV (reference sequence). CDR3 length equals 13 residues. CDR3 amino acids: CASSLTPRQPQHF. For the CDR3, the DNA is TGTGCCAGCAGTTTAACTCCACGTCAGCCCCAGCATTTT.

This clone has only one observation. This chain links TRBV4-2 with TRBJ2-2; D may be TRBD2 (5 bases). Per the germline V gene, CDR1 is LGHNA and CDR2 is YNFKEQ. The CDR3 is 15 amino acids. V was shortened by 0 bases and J by 5 bases, with 10 bases between the two germline ends. The CDR3: CASSQDRLATGELFF. The CDR3 bases are TGTGCCAGCAGCCAAGATAGGTTAGCGACCGGGGAGCTGTTTTTT.

The chain recombines TRBV6-1 with TRBJ2-5, with D perhaps matching TRBD2 (7 bases). CDR1 is MNHNS, CDR2 SASEGT, per germline. The CDR3 loop spans 15 amino acids. V was clipped by 3 bases and J by 1 base, with 12 bases between them. The CDR3 here is CASSDSAGAQETQYF. CDR3 DNA sequence: TGTGCCAGCAGTGATTCGGCGGGGGCCCAAGAGACCCAGTACTTC.

The J gene is TRBJ2-7, the V gene TRBV5-1, with 11 bases that match TRBD2. From germline, CDR1 is SGHRS and CDR2 YFSETQ. CDR3 size: 15 residues. V trimming: 2 bases; J trimming: 6 bases; junction bases outside the gene matches: 7. The CDR3 sequence is CASSFTSGSVREQYF. In DNA, the CDR3 is TGCGCCAGCAGCTTTACTAGCGGGAGCGTTCGCGAGCAGTACTTC.

The chain is built from TRBV29-1 and TRBJ2-7; 15 nucleotides line up with TRBD2. J gave up 7 bases and V 5 bases, and 6 bases lay outside the gene matches. Germline V gives CDR1 SQVTM, CDR2 ANQGSEA. The CDR3 contains 14 residues. This CDR3 reads CSVSGTSGRREQYF. The CDR3 DNA reads as TGCAGCGTTTCAGGGACTAGCGGGAGGAGGGAGCAGTACTTC.

The chain carries TRBV29-1 and TRBJ1-2; perhaps TRBD1 as D (6 bases). The CDR3 is made up of 13 amino acids. The V end was cut by 0 bases, the J end by 8 bases, with 13 bases between. Germline CDR1 SQVTM, CDR2 ANQGSEA. The chain's CDR3 is CSVEDVGARGYTF. Here the CDR3 DNA reads TGCAGCGTTGAAGATGTGGGGGCGCGGGGCTACACCTTC.